These T cell receptor beta chains were read from a single sample in a study of control samples from healthy donors and cancer patients. Assay: immunoSEQ multiplex PCR; the TCRdb copy retains only in-frame clones and omits some. The sample comprises about 160,000 clones, around 94% of which are singletons, and about 14% rests with the top ten. What was sequenced was PBMCs. Every receptor here comes from a man in his sixties with colorectal cancer. The CDR3 runs from the conserved cysteine through the conserved F or W. D genes are given only for firm matches. Clone size is given for some rows only: seen once, a few or many times, or a class if the clone is expanded.

j_call,d_call,clone_size,v_call,cdr3_nt,cdr3_aa
TRBJ2-3,-,-,TRBV7-9,TGTGCCAGCGGGCGCGGTTCAACAGATACGCAGTATTTT,CASGRGSTDTQYF
TRBJ1-3,-,-,TRBV6-6,TGTGCCAGCAGTTCTCCCCCCATCTCTGGAAACACCATATATTTT,CASSSPPISGNTIYF
TRBJ2-1,-,-,TRBV11-2,TGTGCCAGCAGCGACCCCAACATGGGGATCTACAATGAGCAGTTCTTC,CASSDPNMGIYNEQFF
TRBJ1-4,-,-,TRBV6-6,TGTGCCAGCAGTTACTCGAGTGGCGTTAATGAAAAACTGTTTTTT,CASSYSSGVNEKLFF
TRBJ2-3,-,-,TRBV18,TGTGCCGCGGCAGACACAGATACGCAGTATTTT,CAAADTDTQYF
TRBJ1-2,-,-,TRBV28,TGTGCCAGCAGTTTAACCGGGAAACTTAACTATGGCTACACCTTC,CASSLTGKLNYGYTF
TRBJ2-5,TRBD2,-,TRBV7-2,TGTGCCAGCAGGACGGGACTAGGGCCGACAGAGACCCAGTACTTC,CASRTGLGPTETQYF
TRBJ2-3,TRBD1,-,TRBV2,TGTGCCAGTAAAGGGACAGCCGTCACAGATACGCAGTATTTT,CASKGTAVTDTQYF
TRBJ2-5,TRBD2,-,TRBV28,TGTGCCAGCAGTTCCGCGCTAGCGGGGAGCCAAGAGACCCAGTACTTC,CASSSALAGSQETQYF
TRBJ1-6,-,-,TRBV24-1,TGTGCCACCAGTGATCTGCCTAATTCACCCCTCCACTTT,CATSDLPNSPLHF
TRBJ1-4,-,-,TRBV6-1,TGTGCCAGCAGCCGCGACAGTGCTAATGAAAAACTGTTTTTT,CASSRDSANEKLFF
TRBJ1-2,-,-,TRBV24-1,TGTGCCACCTCAACAGGGTCGGGTGGCTACACCTTC,CATSTGSGGYTF
TRBJ1-6,-,-,TRBV6-6,TGTGCCAGCAGTTACTCGGCTACAGAATATAATTCACCCCTCCACTTT,CASSYSATEYNSPLHF
TRBJ1-2,TRBD1,-,TRBV7-2,TGTGCCAGCAGCCCCGGGACAGGGGCCTATGGCTACACCTTC,CASSPGTGAYGYTF
TRBJ1-3,-,-,TRBV2,TGTGCCAGCAGACAGGGAACTGGAAACACCATATATTTT,CASRQGTGNTIYF
TRBJ2-2,TRBD2,-,TRBV6-4,TGTGCCAGCAGCGCGGGGGCGAACACCGGGGAGCTGTTTTTT,CASSAGANTGELFF
TRBJ1-4,-,-,TRBV30,TGTGCCTGGAGTGCGAGAGGACGGCGAGGACTGTTTTTT,CAWSARGRRGLFF
TRBJ2-2,-,-,TRBV19,TGTGCCAGTAGCTCAGAGGGGGGCAGGAGCACCGGGGAGCTGTTTTTT,CASSSEGGRSTGELFF
TRBJ1-1,-,once,TRBV11-2,TGTGCCAGCAGCTTAACCCCTACAGGGCCCACTGAAGCTTTCTTT,CASSLTPTGPTEAFF
TRBJ2-2,-,-,TRBV6-2/TRBV6-3,TGTGCCAGCAGTTCCATTGGGGTCGCGAACACCGGGGAGCTGTTTTTT,CASSSIGVANTGELFF
TRBJ2-1,TRBD1,once,TRBV19,TGTGCCAGTACCACTCCGGGACAGTATTACAATGAGCAGTTCTTC,CASTTPGQYYNEQFF
TRBJ1-1,-,-,TRBV6-1,TGTGCCAGCAGTGAAGATGCTGGGCCCGAAGCTTTCTTT,CASSEDAGPEAFF
TRBJ1-1,TRBD1,-,TRBV6-6,TGTGCCAGCAGTTCCCACGACAGGGACACTGAAGCTTTCTTT,CASSSHDRDTEAFF
TRBJ2-3,-,-,TRBV19,TGTGCCAGTACAAAACCTAACACAGATACGCAGTATTTT,CASTKPNTDTQYF
TRBJ2-3,TRBD2,-,TRBV4-1,TGCGCCAGCAGCCTAACGGGGGGAACCACAGATACGCAGTATTTT,CASSLTGGTTDTQYF
TRBJ2-5,TRBD1,-,TRBV7-9,TGTGCCAGCAGCTCTTTCTCGGACAGGGAATGGGAGACCCAGTACTTC,CASSSFSDREWETQYF
TRBJ2-2,TRBD1,-,TRBV5-1,TGCGCCAGCAGTCGGACAGGGCCGAACACCGGGGAGCTGTTTTTT,CASSRTGPNTGELFF
TRBJ2-3,-,-,TRBV5-4,TGTGCCAGCAGCTTGACAGGGAGAAGCACAGATACGCAGTATTTT,CASSLTGRSTDTQYF